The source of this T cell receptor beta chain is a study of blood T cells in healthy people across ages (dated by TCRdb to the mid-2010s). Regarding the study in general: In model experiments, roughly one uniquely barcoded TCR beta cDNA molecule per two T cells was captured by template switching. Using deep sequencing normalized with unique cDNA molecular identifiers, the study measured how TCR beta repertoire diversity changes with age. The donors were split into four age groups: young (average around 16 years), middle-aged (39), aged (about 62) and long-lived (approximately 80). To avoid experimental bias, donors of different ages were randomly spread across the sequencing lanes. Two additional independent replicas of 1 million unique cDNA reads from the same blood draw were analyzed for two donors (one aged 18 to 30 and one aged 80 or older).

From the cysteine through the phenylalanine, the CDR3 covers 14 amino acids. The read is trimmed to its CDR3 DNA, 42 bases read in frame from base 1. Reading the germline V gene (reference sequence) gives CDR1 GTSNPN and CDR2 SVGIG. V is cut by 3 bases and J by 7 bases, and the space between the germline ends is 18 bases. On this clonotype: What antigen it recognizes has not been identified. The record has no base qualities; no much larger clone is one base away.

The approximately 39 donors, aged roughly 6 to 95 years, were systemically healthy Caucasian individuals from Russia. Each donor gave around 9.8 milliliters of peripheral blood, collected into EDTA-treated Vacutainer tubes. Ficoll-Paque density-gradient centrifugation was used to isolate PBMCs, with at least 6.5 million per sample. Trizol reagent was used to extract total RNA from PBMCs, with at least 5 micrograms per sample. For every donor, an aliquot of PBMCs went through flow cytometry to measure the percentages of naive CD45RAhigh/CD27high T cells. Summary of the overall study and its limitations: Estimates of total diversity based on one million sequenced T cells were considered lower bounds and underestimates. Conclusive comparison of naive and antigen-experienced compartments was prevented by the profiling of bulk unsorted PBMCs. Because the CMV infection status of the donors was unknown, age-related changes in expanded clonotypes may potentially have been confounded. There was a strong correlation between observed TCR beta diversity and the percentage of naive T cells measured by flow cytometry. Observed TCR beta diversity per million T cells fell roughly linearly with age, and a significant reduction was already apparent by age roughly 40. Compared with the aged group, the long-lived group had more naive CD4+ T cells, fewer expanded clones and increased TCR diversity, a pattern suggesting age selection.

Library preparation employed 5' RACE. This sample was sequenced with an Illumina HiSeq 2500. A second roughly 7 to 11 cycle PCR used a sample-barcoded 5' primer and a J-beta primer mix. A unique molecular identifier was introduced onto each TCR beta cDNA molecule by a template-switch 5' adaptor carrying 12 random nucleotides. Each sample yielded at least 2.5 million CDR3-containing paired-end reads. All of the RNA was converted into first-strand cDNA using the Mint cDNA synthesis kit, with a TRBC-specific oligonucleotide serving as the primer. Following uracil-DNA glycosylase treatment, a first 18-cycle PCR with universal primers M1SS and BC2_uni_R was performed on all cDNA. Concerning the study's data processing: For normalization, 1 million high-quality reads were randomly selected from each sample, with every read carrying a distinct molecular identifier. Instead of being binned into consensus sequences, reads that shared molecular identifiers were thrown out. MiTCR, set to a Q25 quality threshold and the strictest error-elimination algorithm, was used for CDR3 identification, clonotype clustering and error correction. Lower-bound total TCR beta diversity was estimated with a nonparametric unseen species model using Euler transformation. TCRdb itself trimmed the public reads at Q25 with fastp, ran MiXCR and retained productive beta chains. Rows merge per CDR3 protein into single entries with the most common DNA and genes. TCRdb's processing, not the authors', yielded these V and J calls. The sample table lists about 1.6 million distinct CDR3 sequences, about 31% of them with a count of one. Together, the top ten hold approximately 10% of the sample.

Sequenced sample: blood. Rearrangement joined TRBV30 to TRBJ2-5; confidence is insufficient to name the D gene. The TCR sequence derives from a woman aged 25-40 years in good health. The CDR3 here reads CAWSPGEVGRTQYF. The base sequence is TGTGCCTGGAGCCCCGGAGAGGTTGGCCGGACCCAGTACTTC.